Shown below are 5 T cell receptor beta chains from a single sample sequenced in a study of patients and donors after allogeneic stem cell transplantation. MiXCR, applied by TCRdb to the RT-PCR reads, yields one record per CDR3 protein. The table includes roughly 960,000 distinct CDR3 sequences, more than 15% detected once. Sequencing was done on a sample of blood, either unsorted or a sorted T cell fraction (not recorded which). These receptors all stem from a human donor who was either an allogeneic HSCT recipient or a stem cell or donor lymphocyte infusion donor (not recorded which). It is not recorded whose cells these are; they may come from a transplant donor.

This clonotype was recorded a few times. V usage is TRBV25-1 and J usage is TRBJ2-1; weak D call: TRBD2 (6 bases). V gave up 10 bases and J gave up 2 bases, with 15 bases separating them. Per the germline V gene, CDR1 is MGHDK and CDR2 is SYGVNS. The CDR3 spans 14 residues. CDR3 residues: CATNGGKAYNEQFF. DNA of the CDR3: TGTGCCACCAACGGGGGTAAGGCCTACAATGAGCAGTTCTTC.

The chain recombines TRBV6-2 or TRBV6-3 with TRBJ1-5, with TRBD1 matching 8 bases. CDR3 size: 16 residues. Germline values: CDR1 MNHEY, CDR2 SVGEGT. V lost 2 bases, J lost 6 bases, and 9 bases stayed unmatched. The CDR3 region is CASSYPQGARAQPQHF. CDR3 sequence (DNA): TGTGCCAGCAGTTACCCCCAGGGGGCGAGGGCTCAGCCCCAGCATTTT.

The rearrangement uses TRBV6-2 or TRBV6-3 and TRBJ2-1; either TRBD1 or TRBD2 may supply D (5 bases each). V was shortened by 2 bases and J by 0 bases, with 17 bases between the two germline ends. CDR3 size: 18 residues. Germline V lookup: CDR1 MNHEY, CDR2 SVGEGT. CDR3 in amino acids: CASSYGGSGRASYNEQFF. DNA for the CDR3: TGTGCCAGCAGTTACGGCGGGTCGGGCAGGGCCTCCTACAATGAGCAGTTCTTC.

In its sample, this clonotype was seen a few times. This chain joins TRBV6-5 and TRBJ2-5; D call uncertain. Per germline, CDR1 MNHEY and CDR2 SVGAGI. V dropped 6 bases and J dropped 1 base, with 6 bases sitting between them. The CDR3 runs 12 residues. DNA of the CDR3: TGTGCCAGCAGCAACTCCCAAGAGACCCAGTACTTC. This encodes CASSNSQETQYF.

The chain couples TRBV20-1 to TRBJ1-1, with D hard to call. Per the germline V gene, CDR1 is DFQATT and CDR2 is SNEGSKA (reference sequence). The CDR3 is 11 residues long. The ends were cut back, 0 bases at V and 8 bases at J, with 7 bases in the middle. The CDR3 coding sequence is TGCAGTGCTAGAGATGTATGGGAAGCTTTCTTT. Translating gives CSARDVWEAFF.